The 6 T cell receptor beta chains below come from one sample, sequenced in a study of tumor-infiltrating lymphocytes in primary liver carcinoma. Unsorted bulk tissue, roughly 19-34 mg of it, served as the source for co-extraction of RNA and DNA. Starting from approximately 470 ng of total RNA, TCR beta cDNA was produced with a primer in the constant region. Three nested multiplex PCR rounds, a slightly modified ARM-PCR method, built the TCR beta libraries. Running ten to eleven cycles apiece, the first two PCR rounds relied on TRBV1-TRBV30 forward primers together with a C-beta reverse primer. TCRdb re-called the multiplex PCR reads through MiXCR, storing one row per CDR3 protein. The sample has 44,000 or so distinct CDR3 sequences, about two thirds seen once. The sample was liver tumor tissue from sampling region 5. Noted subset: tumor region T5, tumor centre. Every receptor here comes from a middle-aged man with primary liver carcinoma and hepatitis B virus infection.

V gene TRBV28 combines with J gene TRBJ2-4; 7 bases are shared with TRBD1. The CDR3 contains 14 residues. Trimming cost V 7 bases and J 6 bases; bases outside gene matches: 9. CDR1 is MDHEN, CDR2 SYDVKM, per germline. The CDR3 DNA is TGTGCCAGCACTTCACACGCAGGGGGAAACATTCAGTACTTC. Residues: CASTSHAGGNIQYF.

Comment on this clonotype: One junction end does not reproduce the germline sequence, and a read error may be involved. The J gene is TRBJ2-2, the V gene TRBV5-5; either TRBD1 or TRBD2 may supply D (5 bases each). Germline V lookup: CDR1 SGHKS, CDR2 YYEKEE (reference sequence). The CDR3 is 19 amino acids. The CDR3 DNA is TGTGCCAGCAGCCGGTACACTAGTCGGGACGCGCAAAACACCAGGGAGCTGTTTTTT. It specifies CASSRYTSRDAQNTRELFF.

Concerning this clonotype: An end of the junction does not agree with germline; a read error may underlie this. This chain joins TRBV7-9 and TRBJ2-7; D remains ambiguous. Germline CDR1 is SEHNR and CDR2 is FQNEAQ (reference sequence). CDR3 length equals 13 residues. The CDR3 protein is CATSSRPDSEQYF. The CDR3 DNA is TGTGCCACCAGCTCCCGTCCGGATTCCGAGCAGTACTTC.

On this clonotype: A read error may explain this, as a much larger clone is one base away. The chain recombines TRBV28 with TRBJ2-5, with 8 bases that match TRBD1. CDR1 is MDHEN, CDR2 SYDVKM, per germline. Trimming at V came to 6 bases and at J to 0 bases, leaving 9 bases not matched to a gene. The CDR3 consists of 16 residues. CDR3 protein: CASRLSGGMYQETQYF. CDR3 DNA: TGTGCCAGCAGATTGTCAGGGGGCATGTACCAAGAGACCCAGTACTTC.

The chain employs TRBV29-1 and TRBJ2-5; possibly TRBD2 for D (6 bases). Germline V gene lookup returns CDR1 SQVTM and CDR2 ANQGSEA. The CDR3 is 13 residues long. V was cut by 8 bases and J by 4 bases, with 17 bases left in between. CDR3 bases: TGCAGCTTTGGGCGGGGTTCGGGAGAGACCCAGTACTTC. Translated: CSFGRGSGETQYF.

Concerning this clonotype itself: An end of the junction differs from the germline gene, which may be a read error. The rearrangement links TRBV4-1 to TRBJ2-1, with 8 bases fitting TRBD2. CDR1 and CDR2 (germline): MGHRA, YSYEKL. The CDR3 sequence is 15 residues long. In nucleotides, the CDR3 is TGCGCCAGCAGTCAAGAGTTAGCTAGCGGGAATGAGCAGTTCTTC. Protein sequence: CASSQELASGNEQFF.